This T cell receptor beta chain was identified in a study of shared clonotypes between healthy human individuals. Study outcomes and limitations: Some clonotypes were shared by all four sorted-subset donors, while others were not shared. The non-shared ones had lower generation probabilities than the shared ones.

Germline CDR1 reads MDHEN; CDR2 reads SYDVKM. There are 16 residues in the CDR3. V was trimmed by 2 bases and J by 0 bases, leaving 11 bases between them. Points on this clone: Its antigen is unidentified.

Assay used: immunoSEQ multiplex PCR; TCRdb lists only in-frame clones, some missing. The table has roughly 650,000 clones, about 97% seen once. The TCR comes from a woman younger than 45 in good health. The chain joins TRBV28 to TRBJ2-1; D is undetermined. The sample taken for sequencing was naive CD4+ T cells sorted from blood. Subset reported: CD45RA+ positively selected. CDR3 DNA: TGTGCCAGCAGTTTAGGCGTGGAAACCTCCTACAATGAGCAGTTCTTC. Protein product: CASSLGVETSYNEQFF.